This T cell receptor beta chain derives from a study of tumor and adjacent non-tumor tissue in lung cancer. Whole-study context: The cohort had approximately 12 adenocarcinoma, 2 squamous cell and 1 small cell patients. The patients, roughly eleven men and several women, were 31 to 76 with stage I to III disease. Whole-study findings and limits: Top 100 clones took a larger repertoire share in normal lung.

No cell sorting was done before RNA was extracted from the tissue. The normal lung tissue was taken more than 3 cm from the tumor edge. Between August and November 2014, newly diagnosed, chemotherapy-naive lung cancer patients underwent thoracic surgery in China. A modified ARM-PCR protocol with three rounds of nested PCR amplified TCRbeta. MiXCR, applied by TCRdb to the multiplex PCR reads, yields one record per CDR3 protein. The data show tens of thousands of distinct CDR3 sequences, about 55% seen once. The CDR3 has 15 residues. Germline CDR1 is SGHDT and CDR2 is YYEEEE. Points on this clonotype: Its antigen is undetermined. Compared with germline, one end of the junction differs, possibly owing to a read error.

V usage is TRBV5-6 and J usage is TRBJ1-4; a weak D match, TRBD1 (5 bases). The sequencing input was distant non-tumor lung tissue. The source is a man aged 65-85 years with non-small cell lung cancer. CDR3: CARSFEGARREKLFF. DNA for the CDR3: TGTGCCAGAAGCTTCGAAGGGGCGAGGAGGGAAAAACTGTTTTTT.